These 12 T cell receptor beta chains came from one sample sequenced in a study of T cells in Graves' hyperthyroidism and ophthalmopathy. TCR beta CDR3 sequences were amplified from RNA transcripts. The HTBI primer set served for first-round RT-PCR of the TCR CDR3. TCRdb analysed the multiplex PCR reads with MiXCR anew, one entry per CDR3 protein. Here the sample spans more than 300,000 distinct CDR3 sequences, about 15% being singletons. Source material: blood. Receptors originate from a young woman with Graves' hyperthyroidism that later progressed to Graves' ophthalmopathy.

CDR3 sequence (DNA): TGTGCCAGCAGGAAAACAGGGGGCGCTCGAGGCTACACCTTC. This gives the protein CASRKTGGARGYTF. The chain combines TRBV27 with TRBJ1-2; 9 bases are a match to TRBD1. There are 14 residues in the CDR3. Germline V gene data show CDR1 as MNHEY and CDR2 as SMNVEV (reference sequence). The J segment lost 8 bases and the V segment lost 6 bases, leaving 10 bases of the junction unmatched.

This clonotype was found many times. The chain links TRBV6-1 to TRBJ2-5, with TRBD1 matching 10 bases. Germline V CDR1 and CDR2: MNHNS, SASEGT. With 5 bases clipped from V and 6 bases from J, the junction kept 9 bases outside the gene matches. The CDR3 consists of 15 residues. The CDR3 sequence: CASSTVTGGAQTQYF. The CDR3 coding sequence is TGTGCCAGCAGTACAGTGACAGGGGGCGCGCAGACCCAGTACTTC.

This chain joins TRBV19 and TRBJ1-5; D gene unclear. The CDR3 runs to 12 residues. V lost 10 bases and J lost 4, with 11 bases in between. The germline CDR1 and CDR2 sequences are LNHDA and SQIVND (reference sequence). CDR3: CATGGGNQPQHF. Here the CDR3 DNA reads TGTGCCACGGGCGGTGGGAATCAGCCCCAGCATTTT.

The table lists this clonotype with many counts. The CDR3 DNA sequence: TGTGCCAGCAGCCAAGGGACAGGGGCTTTGTACGAGCAGTACTTC. This codes for CASSQGTGALYEQYF. V gene TRBV3-1 combines with J gene TRBJ2-7; 9 bases agree with TRBD1. The ends lost 1 base at V and 4 bases at J; junction bases unmatched: 5. Germline lookup yields CDR1 LGHDT and CDR2 YNNKEL (reference sequence). This CDR3 has 15 amino acids.

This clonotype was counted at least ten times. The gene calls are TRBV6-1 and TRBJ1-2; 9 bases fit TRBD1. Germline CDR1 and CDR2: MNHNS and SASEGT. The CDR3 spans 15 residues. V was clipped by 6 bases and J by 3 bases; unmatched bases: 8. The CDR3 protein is CASRVGTGSHYGYTF. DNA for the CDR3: TGTGCCAGCAGAGTCGGGACAGGGTCTCACTATGGCTACACCTTC.

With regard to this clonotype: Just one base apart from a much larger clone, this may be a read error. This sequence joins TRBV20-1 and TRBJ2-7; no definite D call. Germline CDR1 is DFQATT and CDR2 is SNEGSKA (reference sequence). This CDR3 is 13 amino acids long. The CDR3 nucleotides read TGCATTGCTAGAGAGGCCGTACCCCCCGAGCAGTACTTC. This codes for CIAREAVPPEQYF.

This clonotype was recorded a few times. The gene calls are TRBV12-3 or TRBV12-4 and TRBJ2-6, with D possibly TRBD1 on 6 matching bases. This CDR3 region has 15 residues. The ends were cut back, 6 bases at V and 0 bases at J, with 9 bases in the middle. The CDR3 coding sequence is TGTGCCAGCAGGCGACAGGCCTCTGGGGCCAACGTCCTGACTTTC. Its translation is CASRRQASGANVLTF.

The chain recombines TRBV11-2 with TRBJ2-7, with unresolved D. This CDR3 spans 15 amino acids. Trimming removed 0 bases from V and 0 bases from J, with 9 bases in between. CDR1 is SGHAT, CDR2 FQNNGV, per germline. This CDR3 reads CASSLEGPPSYEQYV. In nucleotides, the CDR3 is TGTGCCAGCAGCTTAGAAGGCCCGCCCTCCTACGAGCAGTACGTC.

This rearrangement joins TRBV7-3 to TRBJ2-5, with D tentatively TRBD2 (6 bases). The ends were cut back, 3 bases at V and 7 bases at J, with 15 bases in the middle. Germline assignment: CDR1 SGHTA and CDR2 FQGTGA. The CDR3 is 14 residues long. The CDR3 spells CASSFTWDSPTQYF. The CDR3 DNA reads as TGTGCCAGCAGCTTCACTTGGGACTCCCCGACCCAGTACTTC.

The CDR3 DNA follows: TGTGCCAGCCGCTCTCCAGCGGGAGCGGGTGAGCAGTTCTTC. Residues: CASRSPAGAGEQFF. This sequence joins TRBV28 and TRBJ2-1, with 8 bases fitting TRBD2. With 8 bases clipped from V and 9 bases from J, the junction kept 12 bases outside the gene matches. Germline CDR1 and CDR2: MDHEN and SYDVKM. The CDR3 extends over 14 amino acids.

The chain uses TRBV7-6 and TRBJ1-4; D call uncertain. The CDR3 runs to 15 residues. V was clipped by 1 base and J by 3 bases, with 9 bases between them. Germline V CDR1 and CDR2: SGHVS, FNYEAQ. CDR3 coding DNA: TGTGCCAGCAGCTTAGAGAGGGTAGCTAATGAAAAACTGTTTTTT. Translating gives CASSLERVANEKLFF.

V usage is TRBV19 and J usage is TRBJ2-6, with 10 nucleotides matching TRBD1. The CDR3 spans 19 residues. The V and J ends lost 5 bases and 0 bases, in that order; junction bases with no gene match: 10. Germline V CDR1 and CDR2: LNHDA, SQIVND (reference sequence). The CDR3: CASSPHSGQGLSGANVLTF. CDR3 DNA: TGTGCCAGTAGTCCCCACTCGGGACAGGGGCTCTCTGGGGCCAACGTCCTGACTTTC.